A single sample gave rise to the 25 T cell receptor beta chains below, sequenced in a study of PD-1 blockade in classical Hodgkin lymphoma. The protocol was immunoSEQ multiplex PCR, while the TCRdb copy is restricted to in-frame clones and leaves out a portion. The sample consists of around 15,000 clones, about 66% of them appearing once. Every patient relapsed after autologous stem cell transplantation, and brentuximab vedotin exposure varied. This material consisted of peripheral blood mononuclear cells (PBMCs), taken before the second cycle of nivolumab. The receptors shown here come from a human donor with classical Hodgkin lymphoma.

CDR3 in amino acids: CASSFGLAPKNEQFF. CDR3 sequence (DNA): TGTGCCAGCAGTTTCGGGCTAGCGCCTAAGAATGAGCAGTTCTTC. This rearrangement joins TRBV28 to TRBJ2-1; TRBD2 is a possible D gene (6 bases). This CDR3 region has 15 residues. Germline values: CDR1 MDHEN, CDR2 SYDVKM. V lost 3 bases and J 7 bases, leaving 16 bases between the germline ends.

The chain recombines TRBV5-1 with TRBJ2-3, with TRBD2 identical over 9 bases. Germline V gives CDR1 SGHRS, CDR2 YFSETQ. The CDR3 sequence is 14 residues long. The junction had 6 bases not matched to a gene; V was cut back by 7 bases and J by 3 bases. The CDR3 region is CASFVSGRTDTQYF. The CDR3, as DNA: TGCGCCAGCTTTGTAAGCGGGAGGACAGATACGCAGTATTTT.

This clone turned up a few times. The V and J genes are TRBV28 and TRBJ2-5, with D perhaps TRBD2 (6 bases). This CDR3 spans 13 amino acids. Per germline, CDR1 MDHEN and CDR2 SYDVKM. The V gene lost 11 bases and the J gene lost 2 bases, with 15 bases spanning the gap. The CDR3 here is CAATRGTQETQYF. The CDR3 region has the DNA TGTGCCGCTACTCGGGGGACTCAAGAGACCCAGTACTTC.

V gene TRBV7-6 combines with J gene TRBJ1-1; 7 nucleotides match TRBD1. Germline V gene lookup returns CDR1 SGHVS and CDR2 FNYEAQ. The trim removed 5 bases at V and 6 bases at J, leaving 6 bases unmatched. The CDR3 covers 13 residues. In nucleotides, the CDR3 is TGTGCCAGCAGCACTGACAGGGCTTCTGAAGCTTTCTTT. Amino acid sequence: CASSTDRASEAFF.

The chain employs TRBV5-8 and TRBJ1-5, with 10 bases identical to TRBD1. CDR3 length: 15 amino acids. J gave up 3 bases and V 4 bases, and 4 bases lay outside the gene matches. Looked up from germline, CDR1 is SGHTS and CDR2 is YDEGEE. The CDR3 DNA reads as TGTGCCAGCAGCCCTGGACAGGGGGACAATCAGCCCCAGCATTTT. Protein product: CASSPGQGDNQPQHF.

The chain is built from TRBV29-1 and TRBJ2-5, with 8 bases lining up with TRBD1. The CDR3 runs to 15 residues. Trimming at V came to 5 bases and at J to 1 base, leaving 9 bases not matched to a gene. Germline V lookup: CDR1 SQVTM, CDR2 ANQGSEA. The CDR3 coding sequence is TGCAGCGTTCTTGGGCAGGGGGCTCCCCAAGAGACCCAGTACTTC. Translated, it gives CSVLGQGAPQETQYF.

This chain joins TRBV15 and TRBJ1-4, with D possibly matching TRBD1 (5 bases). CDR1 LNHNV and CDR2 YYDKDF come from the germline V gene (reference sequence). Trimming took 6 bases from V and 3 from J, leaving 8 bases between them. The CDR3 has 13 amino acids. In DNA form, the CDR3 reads TGTGCCACCAGAGCGGGGCCTAATGAAAAACTGTTTTTT. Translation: CATRAGPNEKLFF.

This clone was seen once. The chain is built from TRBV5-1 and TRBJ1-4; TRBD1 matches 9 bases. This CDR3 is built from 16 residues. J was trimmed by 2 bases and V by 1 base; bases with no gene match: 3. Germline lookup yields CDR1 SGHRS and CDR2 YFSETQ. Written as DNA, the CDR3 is TGCGCCAGCAGCTTGAAAGGACAGGGGACTAATGAAAAACTGTTTTTT. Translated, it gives CASSLKGQGTNEKLFF.

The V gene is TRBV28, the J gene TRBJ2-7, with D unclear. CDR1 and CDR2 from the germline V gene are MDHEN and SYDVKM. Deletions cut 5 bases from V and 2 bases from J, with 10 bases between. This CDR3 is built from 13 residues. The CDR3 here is CASSLRPAYEQYF. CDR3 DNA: TGTGCCAGCAGTCTCCGACCGGCCTACGAGCAGTACTTC.

For the CDR3, the DNA is TGTGCCAGCAGTTCGATAAACTTGGGTCCGAACACTGAAGCTTTCTTT. Translation: CASSSINLGPNTEAFF. J is TRBJ1-1 and V is TRBV7-9; D ambiguous. From germline, CDR1 is SEHNR and CDR2 FQNEAQ (reference sequence). CDR3 size: 16 residues. The V end was cut by 6 bases, the J end by 1 base, with 18 bases between.

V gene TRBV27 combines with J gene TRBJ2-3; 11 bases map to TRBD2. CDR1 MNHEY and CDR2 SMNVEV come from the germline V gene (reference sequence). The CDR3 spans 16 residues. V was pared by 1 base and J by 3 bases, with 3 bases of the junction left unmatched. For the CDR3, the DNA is TGTGCCAGCAGTTTATTTCTAGCGGGAGGAACAGATACGCAGTATTTT. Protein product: CASSLFLAGGTDTQYF.

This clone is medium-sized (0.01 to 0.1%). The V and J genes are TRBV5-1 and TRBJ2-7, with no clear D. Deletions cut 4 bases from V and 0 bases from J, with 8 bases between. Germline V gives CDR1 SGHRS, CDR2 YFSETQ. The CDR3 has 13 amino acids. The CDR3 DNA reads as TGCGCCAGCAGCCCCCCGGACTCCTACGAGCAGTACTTC. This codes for CASSPPDSYEQYF.

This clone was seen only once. The CDR3 is CASSEYSSYEQYF. CDR3 coding DNA: TGTGCCAGCAGTGAATATAGCTCCTACGAGCAGTACTTC. The chain carries TRBV25-1 and TRBJ2-7, with D uncertain. The CDR3 loop spans 13 amino acids. V was clipped by 0 bases and J by 0 bases, with 3 bases between them. CDR1 MGHDK and CDR2 SYGVNS come from the germline V gene.

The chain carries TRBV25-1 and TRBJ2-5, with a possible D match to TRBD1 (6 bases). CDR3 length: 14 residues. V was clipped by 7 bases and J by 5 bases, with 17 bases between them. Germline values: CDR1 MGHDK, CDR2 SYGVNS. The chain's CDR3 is CASIRRQAQETQYF. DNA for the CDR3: TGTGCCAGCATTCGCCGACAGGCTCAGGAGACCCAGTACTTC. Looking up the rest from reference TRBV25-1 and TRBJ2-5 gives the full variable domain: EADIYQTPRYLVIGTGKKITLECSQTMGHDKMYWYQQDPGMELHLIHYSYGVNSTEKGDLSSESTVSRIRTEHFPLTLESARPSHTSQYLCASIRRQAQETQYFGPGTRLLVL.

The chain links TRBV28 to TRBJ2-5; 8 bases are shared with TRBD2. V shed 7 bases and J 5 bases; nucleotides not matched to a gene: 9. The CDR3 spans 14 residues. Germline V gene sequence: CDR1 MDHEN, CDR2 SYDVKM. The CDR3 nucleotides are TGTGCCAGCACCCATAGCGGGGCCACGGAGACCCAGTACTTC. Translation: CASTHSGATETQYF.

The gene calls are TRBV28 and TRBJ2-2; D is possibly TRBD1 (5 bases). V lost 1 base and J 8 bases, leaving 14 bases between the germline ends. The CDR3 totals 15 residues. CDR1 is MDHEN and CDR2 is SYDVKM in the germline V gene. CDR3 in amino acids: CASSLSGNLGGELFF. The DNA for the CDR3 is TGTGCCAGCAGTTTATCAGGGAACCTCGGGGGGGAGCTGTTTTTT.

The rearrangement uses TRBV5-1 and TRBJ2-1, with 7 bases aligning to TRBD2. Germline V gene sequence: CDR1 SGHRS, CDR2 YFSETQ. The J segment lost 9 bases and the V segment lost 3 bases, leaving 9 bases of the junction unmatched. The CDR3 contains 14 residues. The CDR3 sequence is CASSSQGGLSEQFF. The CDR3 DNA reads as TGCGCCAGCAGCTCCCAGGGAGGGTTAAGTGAGCAGTTCTTC.

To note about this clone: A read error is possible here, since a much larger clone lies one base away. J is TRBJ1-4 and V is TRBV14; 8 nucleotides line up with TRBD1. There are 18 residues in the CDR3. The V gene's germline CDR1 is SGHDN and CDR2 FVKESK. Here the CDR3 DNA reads TGTGCCGGCAGCCAAACCGGGACAGGACAGGCAACTAATGAAAAACTGTTTTTT. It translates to CAGSQTGTGQATNEKLFF.

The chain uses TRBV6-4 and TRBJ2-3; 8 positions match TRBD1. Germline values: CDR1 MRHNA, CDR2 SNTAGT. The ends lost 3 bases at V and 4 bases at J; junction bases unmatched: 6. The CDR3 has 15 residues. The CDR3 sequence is CASSEKAGGADTQYF. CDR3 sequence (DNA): TGTGCCAGCAGTGAAAAGGCAGGGGGCGCAGATACGCAGTATTTT.

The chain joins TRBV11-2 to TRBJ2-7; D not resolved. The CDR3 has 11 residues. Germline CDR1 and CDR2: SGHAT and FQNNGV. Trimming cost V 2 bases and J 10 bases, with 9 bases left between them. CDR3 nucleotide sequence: TGTGCCAGCAGCTTAACGTGGGATCAGTACTTC. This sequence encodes CASSLTWDQYF.

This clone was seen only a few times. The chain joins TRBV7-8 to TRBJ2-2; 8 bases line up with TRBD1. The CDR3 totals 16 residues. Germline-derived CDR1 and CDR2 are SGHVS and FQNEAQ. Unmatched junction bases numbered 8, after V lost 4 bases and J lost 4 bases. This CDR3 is CASSSQGQVATGELFF. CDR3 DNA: TGTGCCAGCAGCTCTCAGGGACAGGTGGCCACCGGGGAGCTGTTTTTT.

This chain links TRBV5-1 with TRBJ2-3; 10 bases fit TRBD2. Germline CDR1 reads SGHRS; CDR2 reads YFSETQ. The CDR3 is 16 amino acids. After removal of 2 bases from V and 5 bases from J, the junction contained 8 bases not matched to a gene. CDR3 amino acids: CASSFSPGLAKDTQYF. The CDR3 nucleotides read TGCGCCAGCAGCTTCTCCCCGGGACTAGCGAAAGATACGCAGTATTTT. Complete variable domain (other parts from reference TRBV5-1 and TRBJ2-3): KAGVTQTPRYLIKTRGQQVTLSCSPISGHRSVSWYQQTPGQGLQFLFEYFSETQRNKGNFPGRFSGRQFSNSRSEMNVSTLELGDSALYLCASSFSPGLAKDTQYFGPGTRLTVL.

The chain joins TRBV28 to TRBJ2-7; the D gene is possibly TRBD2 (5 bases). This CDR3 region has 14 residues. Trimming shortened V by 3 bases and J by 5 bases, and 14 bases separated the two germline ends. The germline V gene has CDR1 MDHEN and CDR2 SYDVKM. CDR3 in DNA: TGTGCCAGCAGTTTGGAGCGGATTCGTGACGAGCAGTACTTC. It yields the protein CASSLERIRDEQYF.

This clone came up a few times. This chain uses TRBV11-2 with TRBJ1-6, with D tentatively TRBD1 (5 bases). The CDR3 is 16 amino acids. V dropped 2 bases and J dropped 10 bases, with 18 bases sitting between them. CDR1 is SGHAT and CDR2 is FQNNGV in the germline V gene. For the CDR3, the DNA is TGTGCCAGCAGCTTACCAATATATCAGGGAGGGTCACCCCTCCACTTT. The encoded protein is CASSLPIYQGGSPLHF. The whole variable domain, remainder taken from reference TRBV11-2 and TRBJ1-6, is EAGVAQSPRYKIIEKRQSVAFWCNPISGHATLYWYQQILGQGPKLLIQFQNNGVVDDSQLPKDRFSAERLKGVDSTLKIQPAKLEDSAVYLCASSLPIYQGGSPLHFGNGTRLTVT.

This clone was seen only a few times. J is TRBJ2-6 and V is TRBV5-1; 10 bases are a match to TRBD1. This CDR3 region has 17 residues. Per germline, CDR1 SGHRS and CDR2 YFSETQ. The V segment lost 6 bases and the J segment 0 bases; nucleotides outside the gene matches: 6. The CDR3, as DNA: TGCGCCAGCAAGGTTTGGACAGGGGGCTCTGGGGCCAACGTCCTGACTTTC. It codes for CASKVWTGGSGANVLTF.